Included here is one TCR beta chain sequence, with context. These data come from a study of blood T cell repertoires in COVID-19. CDR3 length: 14 amino acids. Germline CDR1 is SQVTM and CDR2 is ANQGSEA. Trimming at V came to 7 bases and at J to 0 bases, leaving 6 bases not matched to a gene. Profiled with immunoSEQ multiplex PCR; TCRdb holds only in-frame clones, not every one. The data contain 200,000 to 300,000 clones, 70% to 90% of them singletons. Participant-reported clinical history was the basis for cohort assignment. Sequenced material: PBMCs or T cells enriched from blood (not recorded which). J is TRBJ1-2 and V is TRBV29-1; TRBD1 aligns across 9 bases. This receptor was identified in a woman between 40 and 55 years old with acute COVID-19. CDR3 sequence (DNA): TGCAGCGCTGGGACAGGGCTTCCTAACTATGGCTACACCTTC. It specifies CSAGTGLPNYGYTF.